This passage covers 20 T cell receptor beta chains from one sample sequenced in a study of graft-versus-host responses after intestinal transplantation. TCRdb keeps only in-frame clones here, not all; method: immunoSEQ multiplex PCR. The data show 50,000 to 60,000 clones, 80% to 95% seen once. These receptors' targets are unknown. Sample: unstimulated CD4+ T cells sorted from spleen or lymph node cells, taken before transplant. The receptors originated from a human donor who was the organ donor for an intestinal transplant.

The CDR3 loop reads CASSYFGRNEQFF. CDR3 sequence (DNA): TGTGCCAGCAGTTACTTTGGGAGGAATGAGCAGTTCTTC. V is TRBV6-5 and J is TRBJ2-1; tentatively, D is TRBD2 (6 bases). This CDR3 contains 13 residues. The germline V and J ends were trimmed by 1 base and 7 bases, with 8 bases remaining between them. Germline-derived CDR1 and CDR2 are MNHEY and SVGAGI.

The J gene is TRBJ2-3, the V gene TRBV19; the match to TRBD2 covers 8 bases. This CDR3 is 13 amino acids long. Germline loops: CDR1 LNHDA, CDR2 SQIVND (reference sequence). The V and J ends lost 10 bases and 6 bases, in that order; junction bases with no gene match: 9. CDR3 DNA sequence: TGTGCCACCCTCGGGGGGGTGGGTGATACGCAGTATTTT. It is translated as CATLGGVGDTQYF.

This chain joins TRBV4-1 and TRBJ2-1; D tentatively reads TRBD1 or TRBD2 (5 bases each). The CDR3 sequence is 15 residues long. With 1 base removed from V and 6 bases from J, the gap between germline ends came to 13 bases. The germline gives CDR1 MGHRA, CDR2 YSYEKL. CDR3 in DNA: TGCGCCAGCAGCCAAGCCGGGACGCAATTCAATGAGCAGTTCTTC. Protein sequence: CASSQAGTQFNEQFF.

This clone was observed once. This chain connects TRBV10-3 to TRBJ2-3; D perhaps matches TRBD1 (5 bases). CDR1 is ENHRY, CDR2 SYGVKD, per germline. V dropped 6 bases and J dropped 1 base, with 5 bases sitting between them. This CDR3 contains 12 residues. The CDR3: CAIRQGTDTQYF. The CDR3 DNA follows: TGTGCCATCAGACAGGGCACAGATACGCAGTATTTT.

J is TRBJ1-2 and V is TRBV2; TRBD1 aligns across 9 bases. With 2 bases clipped from V and 6 bases from J, the junction kept 7 bases outside the gene matches. The length of the CDR3 is 15 residues. CDR1 and CDR2 (germline): SNHLY, FYNNEI. CDR3 region: CASSERDRGWDGYTF. The CDR3 DNA reads as TGTGCCAGCAGTGAAAGAGACAGGGGGTGGGATGGCTACACCTTC.

CDR3 protein: CASSHSQSSYNEQFF. The CDR3 region has the DNA TGTGCCAGCAGCCACAGTCAGAGCTCCTACAATGAGCAGTTCTTC. The J gene is TRBJ2-1, the V gene TRBV14; no firm D call. The CDR3 length is 15 residues. Trimming removed 3 bases at V and 0 bases at J, with 9 bases between. Germline values: CDR1 SGHDN, CDR2 FVKESK.

The rearrangement joins TRBV4-3 to TRBJ2-2, with TRBD2 matching 7 bases. V lost 2 bases, J lost 5 bases, and 11 bases stayed unmatched. CDR3 length: 17 residues. Germline CDR1 is LGHNA and CDR2 is YSLEER. DNA for the CDR3: TGCGCCAGCAGCCAACCCGCCTGGGGGAGGGTGACCGGGGAGCTGTTTTTT. Translating it yields CASSQPAWGRVTGELFF.

The V gene is TRBV19, the J gene TRBJ2-5; 9 nucleotides align to TRBD1. The CDR3 loop spans 15 amino acids. J was trimmed by 1 base and V by 5 bases; bases with no gene match: 5. Per the germline V gene, CDR1 is LNHDA and CDR2 is SQIVND (reference sequence). The CDR3 coding sequence is TGTGCCAGTAGTGGGGACAGGGCTACCCAAGAGACCCAGTACTTC. Translated: CASSGDRATQETQYF.

This sequence joins TRBV7-8 and TRBJ2-6, with a weak D call TRBD1 (6 bases). From germline, CDR1 is SGHVS and CDR2 FQNEAQ. This CDR3 spans 16 amino acids. V was trimmed by 0 bases and J by 2 bases, leaving 8 bases between them. CDR3: CASSLANRAGANVLTF. The CDR3 nucleotides read TGTGCCAGCAGCTTAGCCAACAGGGCTGGGGCCAACGTCCTGACTTTC. The whole variable domain, filled in from reference TRBV7-8 and TRBJ2-6, reads GAGVSQSPRYKVAKRGQDVALRCDPISGHVSLFWYQQALGQGPEFLTYFQNEAQLDKSGLPSDRFFAERPEGSVSTLKIQRTQQEDSAVYLCASSLANRAGANVLTFGAGSRLTVL.

V and J are TRBV7-3 and TRBJ2-1; 11 bases match TRBD2. Germline V gives CDR1 SGHTA, CDR2 FQGTGA. The J segment lost 9 bases and the V segment lost 2 bases, leaving 6 bases of the junction unmatched. This CDR3 comprises 15 residues. The CDR3 DNA reads as TGTGCCAGCAGCTTAGACACTAGCGGGAGACGTGAGCAGTTCTTC. Translating gives CASSLDTSGRREQFF.

This CDR3 is CASSVTYEQYF. CDR3 coding DNA: TGTGCCAGCAGTGTTACCTACGAGCAGTACTTC. The chain employs TRBV2 and TRBJ2-7; D ambiguous. The CDR3 covers 11 residues. Trimming cost V 4 bases and J 2 bases, with 3 bases left between them. From germline, CDR1 is SNHLY and CDR2 FYNNEI.

V is TRBV7-2 and J is TRBJ2-5, with D tentatively TRBD1 or TRBD2 (7 bases each). The closer fit of TRBJ2-7 to the DNA end suggests the J call may be wrong. Germline CDR1 reads SGHTA; CDR2 reads FQGNSA. The CDR3 contains 18 residues. Here the CDR3 DNA reads TGTGCCAGCAGCTTATACTTATTAGGCAGGGGGGGCTCCTACGAGCAGTACTTC. Translating it yields CASSLYLLGRGGSYEQYF.

The rearrangement joins TRBV4-3 to TRBJ2-2; 10 positions match TRBD2. This CDR3 contains 16 residues. J gave up 7 bases and V 2 bases, and 7 bases lay outside the gene matches. The germline gives CDR1 LGHNA, CDR2 YSLEER. The CDR3 region has the DNA TGCGCCAGCAGCCAACGGCTAGCGGGAGTTGGCGGGGAGCTGTTTTTT. Protein sequence: CASSQRLAGVGGELFF.

The V gene is TRBV7-8, the J gene TRBJ2-1; TRBD1 aligns across 9 bases. The CDR3 consists of 15 residues. Germline CDR1 SGHVS, CDR2 FQNEAQ. Unmatched junction bases numbered 3, after V lost 4 bases and J lost 2 bases. CDR3 sequence reads: CASSSRTGAYNEQFF. CDR3 bases: TGTGCCAGCAGCTCCCGGACAGGGGCCTACAATGAGCAGTTCTTC.

V gene TRBV6-6 combines with J gene TRBJ2-1; 7 nucleotides agree with TRBD2. Germline V lookup: CDR1 MNHNY, CDR2 SVGAGI (reference sequence). This CDR3 has 14 residues. V lost 7 bases to trimming and J lost 5 bases; unmatched junction nucleotides: 8. CDR3 coding DNA: TGTGCCAGCAAGAATAGCGGGCGGCACAATGAGCAGTTCTTC. Protein sequence: CASKNSGRHNEQFF.

As for this clone: At one of its ends the junction is not consistent with the germline gene, which may arise from a read error. The CDR3, as DNA: TGCGGTGCTACAGGGGAGTTCAAGCAGTACTTC. Its protein is CGATGEFKQYF. The chain links TRBV20-1 to TRBJ2-7, with TRBD1 matching 7 bases. The CDR3 sequence is 11 residues long. Germline V gene data show CDR1 as DFQATT and CDR2 as SNEGSKA (reference sequence).

The chain links TRBV6-5 to TRBJ1-6; D is perhaps TRBD1 (5 bases). Trimming stripped 3 bases from V and 9 bases from J, with 15 bases between. The germline gives CDR1 MNHEY, CDR2 SVGAGI. CDR3 length: 15 amino acids. CDR3 residues: CASSYVGLQGSPLHF. DNA of the CDR3: TGTGCCAGCAGTTATGTGGGACTTCAGGGTTCACCCCTCCACTTT.

The V gene is TRBV27, the J gene TRBJ2-4; D unclear. The V gene's germline CDR1 is MNHEY and CDR2 SMNVEV (reference sequence). The V and J ends lost 4 bases and 4 bases respectively, with 11 bases between them. The CDR3 contains 14 residues. Here the CDR3 reads CASSSSGVKNIQYF. The CDR3 nucleotides are TGTGCCAGCAGTTCCTCAGGTGTGAAAAACATTCAGTACTTC.

V usage is TRBV28 and J usage is TRBJ1-1; D is possibly TRBD1 (5 bases). CDR1 and CDR2 (germline): MDHEN, SYDVKM. This CDR3 has 14 amino acids. Between the trimmed V and J ends, which lost 3 bases and 10 bases, there was a span of 18 bases. CDR3 DNA: TGTGCCAGCAGTTTCTTGGGGCCCCGTGGGGGAGCTTTCTTT. The encoded protein is CASSFLGPRGGAFF.

The CDR3 sequence: CASSLPGSGANVLTF. CDR3 DNA sequence: TGTGCCAGCAGCTTGCCAGGGTCCGGGGCCAACGTCCTGACTTTC. V is TRBV5-4 and J is TRBJ2-6; tentatively, D is TRBD1 (5 bases). Germline V gives CDR1 SGHNT, CDR2 YYREEE (reference sequence). The CDR3 loop spans 15 amino acids. V shed 1 base and J shed 4 bases, with 9 bases lying between them.